This T cell receptor (beta chain) was sequenced in a study of diagnostic markers for celiac disease. No DNA is given; TCRdb re-called the reads and lists each CDR3 protein once. The table lists hundreds of distinct CDR3 sequences, with about 61% in the top ten. The CDR3 loop spans 13 amino acids. Germline CDR1 is GTSNPN and CDR2 is SVGIG (reference sequence). The chain couples TRBV30 to TRBJ2-7; no DNA is available, so the TRBD1 call from TCRdb remains unchecked. The clonotype was recovered from a human donor. What was sequenced was either unsorted cells or a sorted T cell fraction (not recorded which). CDR3 loop: CAWSGGRAYEQYF.